This T cell receptor (beta chain) was sequenced for a study of STAT5B mutations in CD4+ large granular lymphocyte leukemia. Regarding the study as a whole: Higher CD4+ than CD8+ T-LGLL clonality might reflect small sample size. Top patient clones used TRBV06 genes more often: 8/27 versus 2/35 in controls. Less than 30% of private leukemic clonotypes occurred rarely in other patients' non-leukemic repertoires. Patient CD4-sorted repertoires stayed more clonal than healthy ones after leukemic-clone removal.

The V gene's germline CDR1 is SQVTM and CDR2 ANQGSEA. The CDR3 is 12 amino acids. The V gene lost 3 bases and the J gene lost 4 bases, with 8 bases spanning the gap. Libraries were prepared by immunoSEQ multiplex PCR; TCRdb keeps only in-frame clonotypes and omits some of them. The table includes 48,000 or so clones, around 70% detected once. A note on this clone: Its antigen is currently unknown.

The gene calls are TRBV29-1 and TRBJ2-3; D may be TRBD1 (5 bases). Sequencing was performed on CD4+ T cells from blood buffy coats. This receptor was taken from a human donor in good health. The CDR3 loop is CSVEGLADTQYF. CDR3 sequence (DNA): TGCAGCGTTGAGGGGCTCGCAGATACGCAGTATTTT.